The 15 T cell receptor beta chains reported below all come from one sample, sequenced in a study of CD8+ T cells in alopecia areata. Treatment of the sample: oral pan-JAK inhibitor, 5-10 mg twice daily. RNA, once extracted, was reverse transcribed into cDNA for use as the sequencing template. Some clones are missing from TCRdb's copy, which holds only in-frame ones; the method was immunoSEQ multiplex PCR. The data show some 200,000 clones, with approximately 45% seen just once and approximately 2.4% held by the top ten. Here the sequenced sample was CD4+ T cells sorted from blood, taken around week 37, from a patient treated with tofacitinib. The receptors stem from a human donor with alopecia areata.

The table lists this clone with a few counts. The CDR3 protein is CASRDHSGYEQYF. The CDR3 coding sequence is TGTGCCAGCAGGGACCACTCGGGCTACGAGCAGTACTTC. V gene TRBV6-5 combines with J gene TRBJ2-7; D not certain. Germline assignment: CDR1 MNHEY and CDR2 SVGAGI. The V end was cut by 6 bases, the J end by 3 bases, with 12 bases between. The CDR3 consists of 13 residues.

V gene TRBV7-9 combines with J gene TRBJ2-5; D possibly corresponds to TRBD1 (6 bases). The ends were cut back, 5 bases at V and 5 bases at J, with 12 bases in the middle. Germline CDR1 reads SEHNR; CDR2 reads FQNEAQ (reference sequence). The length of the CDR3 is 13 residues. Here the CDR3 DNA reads TGTGCCAGCAGCCTCCATCAGGGGGAGACCCAGTACTTC. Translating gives CASSLHQGETQYF. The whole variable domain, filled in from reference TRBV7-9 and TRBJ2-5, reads DTGVSQNPRHKITKRGQNVTFRCDPISEHNRLYWYRQTLGQGPEFLTYFQNEAQLEKSRLLSDRFSAERPKGSFSTLEIQRTEQGDSAMYLCASSLHQGETQYFGPGTRLLVL.

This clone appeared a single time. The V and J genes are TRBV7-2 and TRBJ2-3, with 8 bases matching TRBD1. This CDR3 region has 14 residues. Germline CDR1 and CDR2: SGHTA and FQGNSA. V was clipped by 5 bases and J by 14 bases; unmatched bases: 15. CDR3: CASSLRTGMLDRYF. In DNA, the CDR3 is TGTGCCAGCAGCCTCAGGACAGGGATGTTGGATCGGTATTTT. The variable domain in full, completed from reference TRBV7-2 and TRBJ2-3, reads GAGVSQSPSNKVTEKGKDVELRCDPISGHTALYWYRQSLGQGLEFLIYFQGNSAPDKSGLPSDRFSAERTGGSVSTLTIQRTQQEDSAVYLCASSLRTGMLDRYFGPGTRLTVL.

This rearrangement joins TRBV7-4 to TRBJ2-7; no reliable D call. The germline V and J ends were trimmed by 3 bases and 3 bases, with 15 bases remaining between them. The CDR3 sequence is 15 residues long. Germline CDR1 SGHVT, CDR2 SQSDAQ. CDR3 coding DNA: TGTGCCAGCAGCTTGGGATTCTGTCACGACTACGAGCAGTACTTC. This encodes CASSLGFCHDYEQYF. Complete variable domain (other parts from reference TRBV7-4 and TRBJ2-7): GAGVSQSPRYKVAKRGRDVALRCDSISGHVTLYWYRQTLGQGSEVLTYSQSDAQRDKSGRPSGRFSAERPERSVSTLKIQRTEQGDSAVYLCASSLGFCHDYEQYFGPGTRLTVT.

CDR3 DNA: TGTGCCAGTAGTATATCTGACAGGGATCCCTACGAGCAGTACTTC. It translates to CASSISDRDPYEQYF. V usage is TRBV19 and J usage is TRBJ2-7, with 7 nucleotides matching TRBD1. Trimming took 2 bases from V and 2 from J; bases not matched to a gene: 6. Germline V gives CDR1 LNHDA, CDR2 SQIVND (reference sequence). The CDR3 contains 15 residues.

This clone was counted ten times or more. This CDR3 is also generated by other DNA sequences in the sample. The DNA of the CDR3 is TGTGCCAGCAGTTTAAGCCCGAGGGGCTCCTACGAGCAGTACTTC. Translated: CASSLSPRGSYEQYF. V gene TRBV28 combines with J gene TRBJ2-7; TRBD1 or TRBD2 may be the D gene (5 bases each). V was trimmed by 2 bases and J by 0 bases, leaving 11 bases between them. The CDR3 covers 15 residues. CDR1 is MDHEN, CDR2 SYDVKM, per germline.

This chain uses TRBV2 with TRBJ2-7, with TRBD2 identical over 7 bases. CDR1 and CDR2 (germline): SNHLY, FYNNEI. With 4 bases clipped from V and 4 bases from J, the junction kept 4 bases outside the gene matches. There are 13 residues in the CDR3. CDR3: CASSGGSTYEQYF. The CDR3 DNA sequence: TGTGCCAGCAGTGGCGGGAGTACTTACGAGCAGTACTTC.

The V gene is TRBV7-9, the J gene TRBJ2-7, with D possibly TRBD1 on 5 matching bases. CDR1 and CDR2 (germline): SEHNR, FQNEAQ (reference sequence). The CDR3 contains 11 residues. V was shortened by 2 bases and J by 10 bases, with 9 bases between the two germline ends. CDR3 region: CASSLQGAQYF. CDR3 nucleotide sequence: TGTGCCAGCAGCTTACAAGGGGCACAGTACTTC.

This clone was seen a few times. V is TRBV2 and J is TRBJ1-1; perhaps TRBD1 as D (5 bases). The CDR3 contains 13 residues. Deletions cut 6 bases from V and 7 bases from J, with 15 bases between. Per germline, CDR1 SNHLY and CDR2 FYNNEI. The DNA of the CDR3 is TGTGCCAGCAGCGGGTCCGGGGGGGGTGAAGCTTTCTTT. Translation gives CASSGSGGGEAFF.

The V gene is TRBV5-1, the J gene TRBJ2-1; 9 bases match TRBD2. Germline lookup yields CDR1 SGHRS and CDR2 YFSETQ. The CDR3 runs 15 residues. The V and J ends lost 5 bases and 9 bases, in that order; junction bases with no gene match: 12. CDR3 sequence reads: CASSQTGTSRTEQFF. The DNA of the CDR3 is TGCGCCAGCAGTCAAACCGGGACTAGCAGGACTGAGCAGTTCTTC.

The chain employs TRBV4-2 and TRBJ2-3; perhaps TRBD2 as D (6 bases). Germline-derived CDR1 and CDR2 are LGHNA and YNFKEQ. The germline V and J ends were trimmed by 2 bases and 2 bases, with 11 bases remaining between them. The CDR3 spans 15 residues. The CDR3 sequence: CASSQLAKDTDTQYF. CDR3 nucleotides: TGTGCCAGCAGCCAACTAGCGAAAGACACAGATACGCAGTATTTT.

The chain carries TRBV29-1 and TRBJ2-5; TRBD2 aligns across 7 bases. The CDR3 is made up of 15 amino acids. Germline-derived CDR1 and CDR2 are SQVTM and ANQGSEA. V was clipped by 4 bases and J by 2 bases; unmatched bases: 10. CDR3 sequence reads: CSVAGASGPQETQYF. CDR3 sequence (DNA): TGCAGCGTTGCCGGTGCTAGCGGCCCTCAAGAGACCCAGTACTTC.

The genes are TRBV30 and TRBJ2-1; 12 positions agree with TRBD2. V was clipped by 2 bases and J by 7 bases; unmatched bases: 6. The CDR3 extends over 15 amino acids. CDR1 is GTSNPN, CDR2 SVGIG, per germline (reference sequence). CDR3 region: CAWSTGLAGGNEQFF. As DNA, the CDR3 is TGTGCCTGGAGTACCGGTCTAGCGGGAGGGAATGAGCAGTTCTTC.

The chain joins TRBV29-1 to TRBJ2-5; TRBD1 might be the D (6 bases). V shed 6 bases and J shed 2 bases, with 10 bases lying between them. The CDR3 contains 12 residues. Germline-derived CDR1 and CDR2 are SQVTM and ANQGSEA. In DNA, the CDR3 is TGCAGCGTCAGCACAGGGCAAGAGACCCAGTACTTC. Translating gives CSVSTGQETQYF. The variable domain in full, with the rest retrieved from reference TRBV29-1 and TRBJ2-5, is SAVISQKPSRDICQRGTSLTIQCQVDSQVTMMFWYRQQPGQSLTLIATANQGSEATYESGFVIDKFPISRPNLTFSTLTVSNMSPEDSSIYLCSVSTGQETQYFGPGTRLLVL.

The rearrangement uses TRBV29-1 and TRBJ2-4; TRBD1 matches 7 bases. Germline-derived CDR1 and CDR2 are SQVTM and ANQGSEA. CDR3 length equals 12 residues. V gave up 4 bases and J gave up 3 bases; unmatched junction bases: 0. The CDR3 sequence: CSVAGGKNIQYF. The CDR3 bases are TGCAGCGTTGCAGGGGGCAAAAACATTCAGTACTTC.